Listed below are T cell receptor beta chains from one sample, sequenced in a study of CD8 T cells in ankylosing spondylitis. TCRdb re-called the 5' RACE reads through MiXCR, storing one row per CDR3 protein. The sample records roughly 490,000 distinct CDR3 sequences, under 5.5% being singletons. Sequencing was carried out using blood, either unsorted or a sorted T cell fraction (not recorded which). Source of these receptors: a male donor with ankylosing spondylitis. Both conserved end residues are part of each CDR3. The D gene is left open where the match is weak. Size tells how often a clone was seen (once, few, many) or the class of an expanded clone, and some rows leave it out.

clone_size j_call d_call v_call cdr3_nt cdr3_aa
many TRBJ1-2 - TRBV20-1 TGCAGTGCTAGAGATATAAGAACAATTTATGGCTACACCTTC CSARDIRTIYGYTF
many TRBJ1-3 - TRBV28 TGTGCCAGCAGGGACAGTCTCTCTGGAAACACCATATATTTT CASRDSLSGNTIYF
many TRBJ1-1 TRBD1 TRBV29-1 TGCAGCGTTGGGGCGGGGACAGCGAACACTGAAGCTTTCTTT CSVGAGTANTEAFF
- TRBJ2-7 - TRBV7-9 TGTTCCAGCAGCTTGATAGGCGAGCAGTACTTC CSSSLIGEQYF
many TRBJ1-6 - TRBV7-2 TGTGCCAGCAGCTTAGGCCCGGCTTCCAATTCACCCCTCCACTTT CASSLGPASNSPLHF
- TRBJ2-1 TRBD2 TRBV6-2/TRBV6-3 TGTGCCAGCATAGAGAACGGCGGGAGGGACAATGAGCAGTTCTTC CASIENGGRDNEQFF
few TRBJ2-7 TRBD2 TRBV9 TGTGCCAGCAGCTTAACTAGCGGGACCCCCTACGAGCAGTACTTC CASSLTSGTPYEQYF
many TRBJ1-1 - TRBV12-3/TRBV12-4 TGTGCCAGCAGTTTGTCAGGGGCGATGAACACTGAAGCTTTCTTT CASSLSGAMNTEAFF
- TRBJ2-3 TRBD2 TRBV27 TGTGCCAGCAGTGGCTCAGCGGGGGCGCCGCGGACGCAGTATTTT CASSGSAGAPRTQYF
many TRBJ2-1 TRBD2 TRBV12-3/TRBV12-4 TGTGCCGGAGGGACTAGCGGGAGCTATGAGCAGTTCTTC CAGGTSGSYEQFF
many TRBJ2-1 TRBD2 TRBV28 TGTGCCAGCAGCCTCTATCGGGGGGAAATCGACAATGAGCAGTTCTTC CASSLYRGEIDNEQFF
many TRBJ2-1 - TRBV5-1 TGCGCCAGCAGCTCGACAGGCGACTCCTACAATGAGCAGTTCTTC CASSSTGDSYNEQFF
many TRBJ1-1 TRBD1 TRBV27 TGTGCCAGCAGTTTGCGACAGGGAGAAGCTTTCTTT CASSLRQGEAFF
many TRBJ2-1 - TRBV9 TGTGCCAGCAGCGTATCCGGTTCCTCCTACAATGAGCAGTTCTTC CASSVSGSSYNEQFF
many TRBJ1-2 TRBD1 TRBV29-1 TGCAGCGTTGCCTCCACAGGGGCGGATGGCTACACCTTC CSVASTGADGYTF
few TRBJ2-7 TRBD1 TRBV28 TGTGCCAGCACCACACCGGGACAGGGGGCCTACGAGCAGTACTTC CASTTPGQGAYEQYF
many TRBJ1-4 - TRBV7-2 TGTGCCAGCAGCTCCGGGGCCCGAGAAAAACTGTTTTTT CASSSGAREKLFF
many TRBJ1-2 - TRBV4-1 TGCGCCAGCAGCCAAGAACGGATTAACTATGGCTACACCTTC CASSQERINYGYTF
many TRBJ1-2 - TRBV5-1 TGCGCCAGCAGCTTGGATGTCAGAAATAACTATGGCTACACCTTC CASSLDVRNNYGYTF
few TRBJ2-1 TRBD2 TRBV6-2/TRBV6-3 TGTGCCAGCAGAAGCCGACTAGCGGGAGGGCGGAATGAGCAGTTCTTC CASRSRLAGGRNEQFF
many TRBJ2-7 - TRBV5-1 TGCGCCAGCAGCTTGGGAAGCGCCCCCTACGAGCAGTACTTC CASSLGSAPYEQYF
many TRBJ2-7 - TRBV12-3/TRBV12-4 TGTGCCAGCGGGAGGGGGCTACGCTACGAGCAGTACTTC CASGRGLRYEQYF
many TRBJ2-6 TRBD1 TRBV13 TGTGCCAGCGCCGGGACAGGGGTATCTTTTGGGGCCAACGTCCTGACTTTC CASAGTGVSFGANVLTF
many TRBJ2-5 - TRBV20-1 TGCAGTGCTACGCTTGTAGGGGAGACCCAGTACTTC CSATLVGETQYF
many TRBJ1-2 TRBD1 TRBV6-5 TGTGCCAGCAGATATTCCGGGACAGCTAACTATGGCTACACCTTC CASRYSGTANYGYTF
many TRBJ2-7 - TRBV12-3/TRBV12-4 TGTGCCAGCAGTGTCTTTGACGGGCCCTACGAGCAGTACTTC CASSVFDGPYEQYF
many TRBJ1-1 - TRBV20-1 TGCAGCCTCTCCCAACAGGGCCCGAACACTGAAGCTTTCTTT CSLSQQGPNTEAFF
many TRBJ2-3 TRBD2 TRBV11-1 TGTGCCAGCATGACGAGGACTAGCCTAGAAACGGGCACAGATACGCAGTATTTT CASMTRTSLETGTDTQYF
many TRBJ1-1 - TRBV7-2 TGTGCCAGCAGCTCAAGGTTGAACACTGAAGCTTTCTTT CASSSRLNTEAFF
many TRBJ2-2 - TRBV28 TGTGCCAGCACCAACGTTGGGGGGAACACCGGGGAGCTGTTTTTT CASTNVGGNTGELFF
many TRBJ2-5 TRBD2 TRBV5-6 TGTGCCAGCAGTCCCGGACTAGCGGGATGGGGTGGGGAGACCCAGTACTTC CASSPGLAGWGGETQYF
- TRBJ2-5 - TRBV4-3 TGCGCCAGCAGCCAAGATGTGCGACGCCCAAGCCAAGAGACCCAGTACTTC CASSQDVRRPSQETQYF
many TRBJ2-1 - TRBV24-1 TGTGCCACCAGTGATACGAGATTAGCGAACAATGAGCAGTTCTTC CATSDTRLANNEQFF
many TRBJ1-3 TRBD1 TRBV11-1 TGTGCCAGCAGCCCTTTTGGACAGGGAAGGCTGGGAGGAAACACCATATATTTT CASSPFGQGRLGGNTIYF
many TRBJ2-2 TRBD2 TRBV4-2 TGTGCCAGCAGCCCCGCCGGGGAGGGTACGGGGGAGCTGTTTTTT CASSPAGEGTGELFF
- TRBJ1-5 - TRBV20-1 TGCAGTGCTAGAGATCACGGGGGAAGCAATCAGCCCCAGCATTTT CSARDHGGSNQPQHF
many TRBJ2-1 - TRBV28 TGTGCCAGCAGTTTAGGACAGCCGAACAATGAGCAGTTCTTC CASSLGQPNNEQFF
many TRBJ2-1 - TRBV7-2 TGTGCCAGCAGCTTGTCCCGGGACTTTTACAATGAGCAGTTCTTC CASSLSRDFYNEQFF
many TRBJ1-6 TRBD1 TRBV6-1 TGTGCCAGCGGTACAGGGGGTGGGTCCTATAATTCACCCCTCCACTTT CASGTGGGSYNSPLHF
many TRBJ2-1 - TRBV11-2 TGTGCCAGCAGCCCCAACTCCTTTCGGGAGCAGTTCTTC CASSPNSFREQFF
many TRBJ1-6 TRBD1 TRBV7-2 TGTGCCAGCAGCTTCGGACAGGGGGCAAATTCACCCCTCCACTTT CASSFGQGANSPLHF
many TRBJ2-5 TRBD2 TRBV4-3 TGCGCCAGCAGCCGGATAGCGGGGGACTTCGTGACCCAGTACTTC CASSRIAGDFVTQYF
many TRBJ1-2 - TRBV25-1 TGTGCCAGCAGTTCTCAATATGGCTACACCTTC CASSSQYGYTF
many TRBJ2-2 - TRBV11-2 TGTGCCAGCAGCATACTAAAGAACACCGGGGAGCTGTTTTTT CASSILKNTGELFF
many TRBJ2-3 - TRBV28 TGTGCCAGCATCCGGGCCTCGACAGATACGCAGTATTTT CASIRASTDTQYF
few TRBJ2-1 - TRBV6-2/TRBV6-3 TGTGCCAGCAGTAATCGACTAGGCTCCTACAATGAGCAGTTCTTC CASSNRLGSYNEQFF
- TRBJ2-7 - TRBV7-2 TGTGCCAGCACCCCTAGTCACGAGCAGTACTTC CASTPSHEQYF
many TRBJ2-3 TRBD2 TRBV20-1 TGCAGTGCTAGATTGGCTAGCGGAACAGATACGCAGTATTTT CSARLASGTDTQYF
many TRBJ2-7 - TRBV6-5 TGTGCCAGCAGTTTCTACCCGGCCTCGGGCGAGCAGTACTTC CASSFYPASGEQYF
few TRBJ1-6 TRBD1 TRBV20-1 TGCAGTGCTGGCTTTGGGGACAGGGGGAATTCACCCCTCCACTTT CSAGFGDRGNSPLHF
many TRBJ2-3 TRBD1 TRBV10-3 TGTGCCATCAGGGAGGACAGGGAAAGCACAGATACGCAGTATTTT CAIREDRESTDTQYF
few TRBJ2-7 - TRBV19 TGTGCCAGTTCCCGGCGGAGGGACTACGAGCAGTACTTC CASSRRRDYEQYF
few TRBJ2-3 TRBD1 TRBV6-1 TGTGCCAGCAGTGAAGTCCAGGGGGATGGAACAGATACGCAGTATTTT CASSEVQGDGTDTQYF
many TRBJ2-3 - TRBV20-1 TGCAGTGCCGAGCTCAGCGGCAGCACAGATACGCAGTATTTT CSAELSGSTDTQYF